The 13 T cell receptor beta chains below come from one sample, sequenced in a study of T cells after yellow fever vaccination. TCRdb reprocessed the 5' RACE reads via MiXCR and lists one record per CDR3 protein. Among some 120,000 distinct CDR3 sequences, under 8% were seen once, and the ten largest hold roughly 2.6%. The sample consisted of CD4+ T cells sorted from PBMCs, taken approximately 11 days after the first yellow fever vaccination. The receptors here all came from a man younger than 35 who received the YFV17D yellow fever vaccine.

This clonotype was recorded many times. The chain couples TRBV20-1 to TRBJ1-2; D gene ambiguous. V was trimmed by 1 base and J by 7 bases, leaving 13 bases between them. This CDR3 region has 13 residues. Germline CDR1 is DFQATT and CDR2 is SNEGSKA (reference sequence). This chain's CDR3 is CSARVGSLRGYTF. Written as DNA, the CDR3 is TGCAGTGCTAGAGTGGGCTCTCTACGTGGCTACACCTTC.

This clonotype was seen more than once but under ten times. The CDR3 DNA reads as TGCAGTGCGTTCACAGGGGGCTATGGCTACACCTTC. Translation: CSAFTGGYGYTF. The chain combines TRBV20-1 with TRBJ1-2, with 8 positions matching TRBD1. The CDR3 has 12 amino acids. Per the germline V gene, CDR1 is DFQATT and CDR2 is SNEGSKA (reference sequence). The J segment lost 4 bases and the V segment lost 6 bases, leaving 4 bases of the junction unmatched.

This clonotype was counted at least ten times. The V call is TRBV7-3, the J call TRBJ2-3; 13 nucleotides agree with TRBD2. Trimming at V came to 5 bases and at J to 4 bases, leaving 3 bases not matched to a gene. The CDR3 is 15 residues long. CDR1 is SGHTA and CDR2 is FQGTGA in the germline V gene. CDR3 loop: CASSPGLAGADTQYF. In nucleotides, the CDR3 is TGTGCCAGCAGCCCTGGACTAGCGGGGGCAGATACGCAGTATTTT.

At least ten counts were recorded for this clonotype. The chain links TRBV10-3 to TRBJ2-2; the D gene is possibly TRBD2 (6 bases). V was shortened by 0 bases and J by 2 bases, with 10 bases between the two germline ends. This CDR3 contains 16 residues. Germline-derived CDR1 and CDR2 are ENHRY and SYGVKD. The CDR3 is CAISESEGTNTGELFF. The CDR3 bases are TGTGCCATCAGTGAGTCGGAGGGAACCAACACCGGGGAGCTGTTTTTT.

As regards this clonotype: Possible read error: a much larger clone is one base away. The gene calls are TRBV11-2 and TRBJ1-1; the D gene is possibly TRBD1 (5 bases). Germline V gives CDR1 SGHAT, CDR2 FQNNGV. The CDR3 is 14 residues long. The CDR3 sequence: CAGSFQGMNTEAFF. CDR3 coding DNA: TGTGCCGGCAGCTTCCAGGGCATGAACACTGAAGCTTTCTTT.

This clonotype was observed at least ten times. V and J are TRBV11-2 and TRBJ2-7; possibly TRBD2 for D (5 bases). Looked up from germline, CDR1 is SGHAT and CDR2 is FQNNGV. CDR3 length: 14 residues. With 6 bases removed from V and 3 bases from J, the gap between germline ends came to 15 bases. CDR3 residues: CASRRVRGLYEQYF. The CDR3 DNA is TGTGCCAGCAGAAGAGTACGCGGGCTCTACGAGCAGTACTTC.

This clonotype turned up a few times. V and J are TRBV7-8 and TRBJ1-5; D possibly corresponds to TRBD1 (5 bases). Germline CDR1 SGHVS, CDR2 FQNEAQ. The CDR3 is 14 residues long. V gave up 2 bases and J gave up 11 bases, with 16 bases separating them. The CDR3 here is CASSLWGESASQHF. For the CDR3, the DNA is TGTGCCAGCAGCTTATGGGGGGAATCGGCGTCCCAGCATTTT.

The table lists this clonotype with many counts. This chain connects TRBV2 to TRBJ1-1; no firm D call. V was trimmed by 7 bases and J by 0 bases, leaving 9 bases between them. The CDR3 is made up of 13 amino acids. CDR1 is SNHLY, CDR2 FYNNEI, per germline. The DNA of the CDR3 is TGTGCCAGCATCGGACGCATGAACACTGAAGCTTTCTTT. It encodes CASIGRMNTEAFF. Full variable domain (missing parts from reference TRBV2 and TRBJ1-1): EPEVTQTPSHQVTQMGQEVILRCVPISNHLYFYWYRQILGQKVEFLVSFYNNEISEKSEIFDDQFSVERPDGSNFTLKIRSTKLEDSAMYFCASIGRMNTEAFFGQGTRLTVV.

This clonotype was seen only a few times. The rearrangement uses TRBV12-3 or TRBV12-4 and TRBJ1-1; D is unresolved. The CDR3 covers 13 residues. Trimming removed 5 bases at V and 6 bases at J, with 13 bases between. CDR3 amino acids: CASSPQEVSEAFF. Written as DNA, the CDR3 is TGTGCCAGCAGTCCCCAAGAGGTTTCTGAAGCTTTCTTT.

This clonotype appeared many times. The rearrangement links TRBV25-1 to TRBJ1-5; TRBD1 aligns across 7 bases. This CDR3 region has 13 residues. Germline CDR1 is MGHDK and CDR2 is SYGVNS. The J segment lost 10 bases and the V segment lost 7 bases, leaving 10 bases of the junction unmatched. CDR3 loop: CASTAGGLQPQHF. CDR3 bases: TGTGCCAGCACAGCAGGGGGTTTACAACCCCAGCATTTT.

The chain has TRBV20-1 and TRBJ1-2; D gene ambiguous. Germline values: CDR1 DFQATT, CDR2 SNEGSKA (reference sequence). The CDR3 has 10 amino acids. V lost 6 bases to trimming and J lost 0 bases, with 2 bases between them. CDR3 region: CSAANYGYTF. The DNA of the CDR3 is TGCAGTGCCGCTAACTATGGCTACACCTTC.

This clonotype showed up many times. V usage is TRBV4-1 and J usage is TRBJ2-7; D gene ambiguous. The length of the CDR3 is 14 residues. Germline V lookup: CDR1 MGHRA, CDR2 YSYEKL. Trimming left V 6 bases short and J 1 base short, with 13 bases between. CDR3 DNA sequence: TGCGCCAGCAGACCCCTACTCCGGTCCTACGAGCAGTACTTC. The encoded protein is CASRPLLRSYEQYF.

In this sample, this clonotype turned up many times. The chain's CDR3 is CAISESGGLSSYEQYV. DNA for the CDR3: TGTGCCATCAGTGAGTCGGGGGGCCTCAGCTCCTACGAGCAGTACGTC. The V call is TRBV10-3, the J call TRBJ2-7, with D perhaps matching TRBD1 or TRBD2 (6 bases each). In germline, CDR1 is ENHRY, CDR2 SYGVKD. This CDR3 is built from 16 residues. V shed 0 bases and J shed 0 bases, with 12 bases lying between them.